Below are 12 T cell receptor beta chains sequenced from a single sample in a study of T cell responses to AZD1222 COVID-19 vaccine. Data came from immunoSEQ multiplex PCR; TCRdb stores just in-frame clones and leaves some out. Of about 100,000 clones listed, roughly 89% are singletons. The source material was peripheral blood, sampled on day 0 of AZD1222 vaccination. The receptor set was obtained from an adult in good health.

This clone was seen only once. J is TRBJ2-1 and V is TRBV7-9; TRBD2 agrees at 12 bases. CDR3 length: 18 amino acids. Unmatched junction bases numbered 7, after V lost 4 bases and J lost 0 bases. CDR1 and CDR2 from the germline V gene are SEHNR and FQNEAQ (reference sequence). CDR3 DNA: TGTGCCAGCAGCTCAACTAGCGGGAGGCCTGTCTCCTACAATGAGCAGTTCTTC. Translating gives CASSSTSGRPVSYNEQFF.

The chain is built from TRBV19 and TRBJ1-6; D uncertain. The CDR3 is made up of 14 amino acids. Germline CDR1 and CDR2: LNHDA and SQIVND (reference sequence). V dropped 10 bases and J dropped 5 bases, with 15 bases sitting between them. The DNA for the CDR3 is TGTGCCACCCAGGACGGTAACCATAATTCACCCCTCCACTTT. Its protein product is CATQDGNHNSPLHF.

The CDR3 loop is CASRKREYGYTF. The CDR3 nucleotides are TGTGCCAGCAGAAAACGGGAGTATGGCTACACCTTC. The rearrangement joins TRBV28 to TRBJ1-2; no reliable D call. Germline-derived CDR1 and CDR2 are MDHEN and SYDVKM. The CDR3 totals 12 residues. The V and J ends lost 6 bases and 5 bases respectively, with 10 bases between them.

The chain employs TRBV19 and TRBJ1-2; D is uncertain. Trimming shortened V by 3 bases and J by 8 bases, and 16 bases separated the two germline ends. The CDR3 has 14 amino acids. Germline CDR1 reads LNHDA; CDR2 reads SQIVND (reference sequence). The CDR3: CASSIRQAEGGYTF. Written as DNA, the CDR3 is TGTGCCAGTAGTATTCGGCAGGCTGAAGGGGGCTACACCTTC.

CDR3 DNA sequence: TGCGCCAGCAGTGAGGCGGACATGGGTACGCAGTATTTT. Amino acids: CASSEADMGTQYF. This sequence joins TRBV10-2 and TRBJ2-3; TRBD1 might be the D (5 bases). From germline, CDR1 is WSHSY and CDR2 SAAADI. The CDR3 totals 13 residues. V lost 2 bases and J lost 8, with 11 bases in between.

The chain uses TRBV6-6 and TRBJ1-6; D unclear. This CDR3 spans 14 amino acids. CDR1 MNHNY and CDR2 SVGAGI come from the germline V gene (reference sequence). V lost 6 bases to trimming and J lost 8 bases, with 14 bases between them. The CDR3 DNA follows: TGTGCCAGCAGGGTCCGGGTTTGGGATTCACCCCTCCACTTT. This gives the protein CASRVRVWDSPLHF.

V gene TRBV5-1 combines with J gene TRBJ1-1; no clear D gene. Germline V gives CDR1 SGHRS, CDR2 YFSETQ. CDR3 length: 13 amino acids. Trimming took 1 base from V and 0 from J, leaving 4 bases between them. CDR3 bases: TGCGCCAGCAGCTTGAGGTTGAACACTGAAGCTTTCTTT. Amino acids: CASSLRLNTEAFF.

The gene calls are TRBV28 and TRBJ1-5; 7 bases are shared with TRBD1. Trimming cost V 6 bases and J 1 base; bases outside gene matches: 6. CDR3 length equals 15 residues. Germline values: CDR1 MDHEN, CDR2 SYDVKM. CDR3: CASRTGFGSNQPQHF. CDR3 nucleotides: TGTGCCAGCAGGACAGGGTTTGGGAGCAATCAGCCCCAGCATTTT. The full variable domain, its missing parts supplied by reference TRBV28 and TRBJ1-5, is DVKVTQSSRYLVKRTGEKVFLECVQDMDHENMFWYRQDPGLGLRLIYFSYDVKMKEKGDIPEGYSVSREKKERFSLILESASTNQTSMYLCASRTGFGSNQPQHFGDGTRLSIL.

The gene calls are TRBV28 and TRBJ2-7; D not resolved. V lost 4 bases to trimming and J lost 3 bases, with 4 bases between them. The germline gives CDR1 MDHEN, CDR2 SYDVKM. This CDR3 comprises 11 residues. CDR3 in amino acids: CASSWGYEQYF. The CDR3 bases are TGTGCCAGCAGTTGGGGCTACGAGCAGTACTTC.

The count of this clone is one. This chain joins TRBV5-4 and TRBJ1-6; D is ambiguous. This CDR3 comprises 13 residues. Looked up from germline, CDR1 is SGHNT and CDR2 is YYREEE (reference sequence). V gave up 4 bases and J gave up 12 bases, with 14 bases separating them. The CDR3 protein is CASSRGRLEPLHF. The CDR3 bases are TGTGCCAGCAGCCGCGGACGGTTGGAACCCCTCCACTTT. The whole variable domain, filled in from reference TRBV5-4 and TRBJ1-6, reads ETGVTQSPTHLIKTRGQQVTLRCSSQSGHNTVSWYQQALGQGPQFIFQYYREEENGRGNFPPRFSGLQFPNYSSELNVNALELDDSALYLCASSRGRLEPLHFGNGTRLTVT.

This rearrangement joins TRBV30 to TRBJ2-1; D not certain. Trimming stripped 0 bases from V and 8 bases from J, with 2 bases between. Germline V gives CDR1 GTSNPN, CDR2 SVGIG (reference sequence). The CDR3 is made up of 10 amino acids. CDR3 DNA sequence: TGTGCCTGGAGTGTGTATGAGCAGTTCTTC. It encodes CAWSVYEQFF.

The chain joins TRBV6-1 to TRBJ1-3; 10 nucleotides line up with TRBD1. V lost 1 base and J lost 4; bases outside the gene matches: 1. Germline assignment: CDR1 MNHNS and CDR2 SASEGT. This CDR3 region has 15 residues. The CDR3 nucleotides read TGTGCCAGCAGTGAAGAGACAGGGGGCGGAAACACCATATATTTT. As protein: CASSEETGGGNTIYF.